A single sample gave rise to the 5 T cell receptor beta chains below, sequenced in a study of blood T cell repertoires in COVID-19. Assay used: immunoSEQ multiplex PCR; TCRdb lists only in-frame clones, some missing. The table lists about 89,000 clones, approximately 79% of them singletons. Sequencing input: peripheral blood. These receptors originate from a woman of 80 years or more with acute or convalescent COVID-19.

There are many counts of this clone. V and J are TRBV19 and TRBJ2-7; maybe TRBD2 (5 bases). Trimming cost V 7 bases and J 0 bases, with 16 bases left between them. Per germline, CDR1 LNHDA and CDR2 SQIVND (reference sequence). There are 15 residues in the CDR3. In nucleotides, the CDR3 is TGTGCCAGTACCAAGGCGGAGGACGGCTCCTACGAGCAGTACTTC. This gives the protein CASTKAEDGSYEQYF.

The chain joins TRBV6-5 to TRBJ1-5, with TRBD1 matching 9 bases. Germline loops: CDR1 MNHEY, CDR2 SVGAGI. V dropped 6 bases and J dropped 9; count of bases not matched to a gene: 3. The CDR3 has 12 residues. CDR3 nucleotide sequence: TGTGCCAGCAGGGGACAGGGAGGGCCCCAGCATTTT. Protein sequence: CASRGQGGPQHF.

This chain joins TRBV5-1 and TRBJ2-6; D is perhaps TRBD1 (6 bases). Trimming removed 7 bases at V and 2 bases at J, with 25 bases between. The length of the CDR3 is 19 residues. Germline CDR1 reads SGHRS; CDR2 reads YFSETQ. The CDR3 region is CASRRGSGQGRTGANVLTF. The CDR3 bases are TGCGCCAGCCGTCGCGGAAGTGGTCAGGGGCGGACTGGGGCCAACGTCCTGACTTTC. The whole variable domain, filled in from reference TRBV5-1 and TRBJ2-6, reads KAGVTQTPRYLIKTRGQQVTLSCSPISGHRSVSWYQQTPGQGLQFLFEYFSETQRNKGNFPGRFSGRQFSNSRSEMNVSTLELGDSALYLCASRRGSGQGRTGANVLTFGAGSRLTVL.

The rearrangement joins TRBV6-1 to TRBJ2-7; 8 positions match TRBD1. Trimming at V came to 2 bases and at J to 7 bases, leaving 4 bases not matched to a gene. The CDR3 spans 13 residues. Germline V CDR1 and CDR2: MNHNS, SASEGT. CDR3 amino acids: CASSEQGAGEQYF. CDR3 DNA sequence: TGTGCCAGCAGTGAACAGGGGGCAGGGGAGCAGTACTTC.

The chain carries TRBV19 and TRBJ1-1; possibly TRBD1 for D (6 bases). Germline assignment: CDR1 LNHDA and CDR2 SQIVND (reference sequence). The V end was cut by 5 bases, the J end by 1 base, with 11 bases between. The CDR3 extends over 14 amino acids. CDR3 protein: CASSAGQKNTEAFF. CDR3 sequence (DNA): TGTGCCAGTAGTGCCGGACAGAAGAACACTGAAGCTTTCTTT.